This is a list of T cell receptor beta chains from one sample in a study of cytomegalovirus exposure and HLA in healthy donors. The method was immunoSEQ multiplex PCR; TCRdb's version includes in-frame clones alone and lacks a portion of them. This sample has about 120,000 clones; about four fifths occur once, and the top ten carry more than 1.5%. The sample was PBMCs. These TCRs come from a woman aged 18-29 years in good health and CMV-seronegative. Both conserved end residues are part of each CDR3. Expanded clones are given a class, and other clones once, few, many or no size at all.

clone_size,v_call,cdr3_aa
.,TRBV28,CASSLGGGVLPQHF
.,TRBV19,CASSIVAGSNQPQHF
.,TRBV9,CASSVWIGGNADTQYF
.,TRBV7-7,CASSKDRVGEQFF
.,TRBV11-2,CASSSGQGAYEQYF
.,TRBV11-2,CASSSVVREGETQYF
.,TRBV27,CASSLSGRGINSPLHF
.,TRBV13,CAGGQDISGNTIYF
.,TRBV5-4,CASSLESGLETQYF
.,TRBV9,CASSARDRGRGTVRTDTQYF
.,TRBV6-5,CASRPGTGGNSPLHF
.,TRBV27,CASSKQGVGTEAFF
.,TRBV7-9,CASSFVTGGSNTEAFF
.,TRBV28,CASASGTGFEQYF
once,TRBV6-1,CASLKQGAGQPQHF
.,TRBV6-6,CASSDRENTEAFF
.,TRBV28,CASSNRQGGYTF
.,TRBV5-1,CASSSNPGISNYGYTF
.,TRBV28,CASSLVGQATYEQYF
.,TRBV6-6,CASSTGELRETQYF
.,TRBV7-9,CASSLEEDREAFF
.,TRBV27,CASQGLLYEQYF
.,TRBV29-1,CSVVAGVYNEQFF
.,TRBV27,CASSPIGGGPYEQYF
.,TRBV18,CASSPPSPVAEYF
once,TRBV6-1,CASSDLTGPNYGYTF
.,TRBV5-1,CASSSTGEYEQFF
.,TRBV6-5,CASSLDGQNQPQHF
.,TRBV25-1,CASSEGGQNTEAFF
few,TRBV28,CASSLVIAGGNEQFF
.,TRBV5-6,CASSGGTGGQPQHF
.,TRBV25-1,CASSEYPKSSYNEQFF